This T cell receptor (beta chain) was identified during a study of blood T cell repertoires in COVID-19. Study-level information: Some COVID-19 samples were acute and others convalescent; all came from the United States, Italy and Spain. Nucleic acid was either cDNA or gDNA, and it came from T cells, B-cell-depleted T cells, or PBMCs.

The assay was immunoSEQ multiplex PCR, and TCRdb's table has in-frame clones only and misses some. The sample contains about 120,000 clones, 78% of which appear only once. The sample was peripheral blood. The receptor was derived from a man between 65 and 80 years old with acute or convalescent COVID-19.

The CDR3 coding sequence is TGTGCCATCGGCCGACAGGGTGACTATGGCTACACCTTC. This codes for CAIGRQGDYGYTF. The chain joins TRBV10-3 to TRBJ1-2; 7 bases map to TRBD1. V trimming: 8 bases; J trimming: 3 bases; junction bases outside the gene matches: 6. Germline V lookup: CDR1 ENHRY, CDR2 SYGVKD. CDR3 length: 13 amino acids.